This T cell receptor (beta chain) appears in the sequencing data of a study of radiation and T cells in renal cell carcinoma. Germline values: CDR1 WSHSY, CDR2 SAAADI. The CDR3 is 12 amino acids. V gave up 6 bases and J gave up 5 bases, with 10 bases separating them. Sequencing used immunoSEQ multiplex PCR; TCRdb keeps in-frame clones, though not all of them. Of some 130,000 clones in the sample, approximately 80% were seen once. Time point of the sample: blood 2 weeks post-SBRT. The treatment was: 15 Gy SBRT to primary tumor, nephrectomy 4 weeks later. The tumor was a clear cell renal cell carcinoma. The sample here was blood, taken from a patient whose treatment included radiotherapy and nephrectomy. This TCR derives from a woman aged 55 to 70 with renal cell carcinoma. This chain joins TRBV10-2 and TRBJ1-1; D might be TRBD1 (6 bases). CDR3 sequence (DNA): TGCGCCAGCAGGACAGGCGAAACTGAAGCTTTCTTT. It is translated as CASRTGETEAFF.